A single sample is the source of the 22 T cell receptor beta chains below, sequenced in a study of OX40 agonist ivuxolimab in advanced cancers. TCRdb's table, derived via immunoSEQ multiplex PCR, lists solely in-frame clones and lacks some. The sample lists tens of thousands of clones, 90% occurring once. The sequencing here drew on CD4+ or CD8+ T cells sorted from blood, taken in a trial of the OX40 agonist ivuxolimab. These receptors all come from an adult with an advanced solid tumor such as melanoma, head and neck, liver or kidney cancer.

The V and J genes are TRBV28 and TRBJ2-7; D is ambiguous. V shed 2 bases and J shed 4 bases, with 3 bases lying between them. CDR1 and CDR2 (germline): MDHEN, SYDVKM. CDR3 length: 11 amino acids. In DNA form, the CDR3 reads TGTGCCAGCAGTTTAGGTTACGAGCAGTACTTC. This translates into CASSLGYEQYF.

The J gene is TRBJ1-4, the V gene TRBV6-5, with a tentative D call TRBD1 (6 bases). The ends were cut back, 5 bases at V and 7 bases at J, with 17 bases in the middle. The CDR3 consists of 15 residues. Germline V gene lookup returns CDR1 MNHEY and CDR2 SVGAGI. In DNA, the CDR3 is TGTGCCAGCAGTACCCTGGGGGGGCAGGGTGAAAAACTGTTTTTT. It specifies CASSTLGGQGEKLFF.

This rearrangement joins TRBV28 to TRBJ1-5; TRBD1 aligns across 7 bases. The CDR3 covers 16 residues. Unmatched junction bases numbered 12, after V lost 5 bases and J lost 5 bases. Germline CDR1 reads MDHEN; CDR2 reads SYDVKM. CDR3 protein: CASSGGQWVGDQPQHF. The CDR3 nucleotides read TGTGCCAGCAGTGGGGGACAGTGGGTAGGGGATCAGCCCCAGCATTTT.

Here the CDR3 DNA reads TGTGCCATCATGGGGTCTTCTTTGAACACTGAAGCTTTCTTT. Its protein product is CAIMGSSLNTEAFF. The gene calls are TRBV10-3 and TRBJ1-1; D remains unclear. Deletions cut 7 bases from V and 0 bases from J, with 12 bases between. The V gene's germline CDR1 is ENHRY and CDR2 SYGVKD. The CDR3 length is 14 residues.

Here the CDR3 DNA reads TGTGCCAGCAGCGTAGCCAGCGGGAGGGTTGATGAGCAGTTCTTC. Translated: CASSVASGRVDEQFF. This chain uses TRBV9 with TRBJ2-1; 10 bases align to TRBD2. The CDR3 runs to 15 residues. After removal of 0 bases from V and 8 bases from J, the junction contained 5 bases not matched to a gene. The V gene's germline CDR1 is SGDLS and CDR2 YYNGEE.

The chain uses TRBV27 and TRBJ2-7, with 13 bases aligning to TRBD2. The CDR3 is 16 residues long. V gave up 6 bases and J gave up 2 bases; unmatched junction bases: 7. Germline CDR1 and CDR2: MNHEY and SMNVEV (reference sequence). The CDR3: CASRQRLAGGPYEQYF. The CDR3, as DNA: TGTGCCAGCAGGCAAAGACTAGCGGGAGGTCCCTACGAGCAGTACTTC.

This sequence joins TRBV4-3 and TRBJ2-1, with 7 bases aligning to TRBD2. The trim removed 0 bases at V and 7 bases at J, leaving 15 bases unmatched. The CDR3 spans 18 residues. The germline V gene encodes CDR1 LGHNA and CDR2 YSLEER. DNA for the CDR3: TGCGCCAGCAGCCAAGACCCCCTTTCCGCGGGAGTCATTAATGAGCAGTTCTTC. Translation gives CASSQDPLSAGVINEQFF.

The chain couples TRBV18 to TRBJ2-5, with TRBD2 matching 7 bases. This CDR3 spans 14 amino acids. The germline CDR1 and CDR2 sequences are KGHSH and LQKENI. J lost 2 bases, V lost 1 base, and 1 base had no gene match. The CDR3 nucleotides read TGTGCCAGCTCACCACTTAGCGGGCAAGAGACCCAGTACTTC. Its translation: CASSPLSGQETQYF.

The chain is built from TRBV19 and TRBJ1-1; the D is unclear. The length of the CDR3 is 13 residues. CDR1 and CDR2 from the germline V gene are LNHDA and SQIVND (reference sequence). The V gene lost 4 bases and the J gene lost 3 bases, with 9 bases spanning the gap. For the CDR3, the DNA is TGTGCCAGTAGTAGCCGGGAAGACACTGAAGCTTTCTTT. Protein: CASSSREDTEAFF. The whole variable domain, filled in from reference TRBV19 and TRBJ1-1, reads DGGITQSPKYLFRKEGQNVTLSCEQNLNHDAMYWYRQDPGQGLRLIYYSQIVNDFQKGDIAEGYSVSREKKESFPLTVTSAQKNPTAFYLCASSSREDTEAFFGQGTRLTVV.

The chain uses TRBV18 and TRBJ2-1; 9 bases agree with TRBD2. V dropped 6 bases and J dropped 8; count of bases not matched to a gene: 5. This CDR3 spans 13 amino acids. Germline V gene lookup returns CDR1 KGHSH and CDR2 LQKENI. For the CDR3, the DNA is TGTGCCAGCTCTTCGGGACTAGCAGATGAGCAGTTCTTC. It encodes CASSSGLADEQFF.

The genes are TRBV28 and TRBJ1-2; no reliable D call. The CDR3 runs 12 residues. In germline, CDR1 is MDHEN, CDR2 SYDVKM. V lost 8 bases and J 2 bases, leaving 9 bases between the germline ends. The CDR3 bases are TGTGCCAGCGGTTCGGGGAACTATGGCTACACCTTC. This sequence encodes CASGSGNYGYTF.

The rearrangement links TRBV7-9 to TRBJ2-1, with 9 bases that match TRBD2. The trim removed 4 bases at V and 0 bases at J, leaving 4 bases unmatched. CDR1 and CDR2 (germline): SEHNR, FQNEAQ (reference sequence). The CDR3 has 16 residues. CDR3 amino acids: CASSSVAGVSYNEQFF. The CDR3 DNA reads TGTGCCAGCAGCTCAGTAGCGGGGGTCTCCTACAATGAGCAGTTCTTC.

The genes are TRBV18 and TRBJ2-1, with a weak D call TRBD1 (5 bases). CDR3 size: 15 residues. The V end lost 2 bases, the J end lost 5 bases, and 13 bases lay between the germline ends. The germline gives CDR1 KGHSH, CDR2 LQKENI. As DNA, the CDR3 is TGTGCCAGCTCACCATTACCCGGACAAGACAATGAGCAGTTCTTC. This sequence encodes CASSPLPGQDNEQFF.

This chain uses TRBV18 with TRBJ1-2; D not certain. This CDR3 contains 14 residues. V lost 3 bases, J lost 3 bases, and 11 bases lay in between. CDR1 and CDR2 (germline): KGHSH, LQKENI. CDR3 sequence reads: CASSPKIQDYGYTF. DNA of the CDR3: TGTGCCAGCTCACCGAAGATTCAGGACTATGGCTACACCTTC.

CDR3 sequence: CASMDSQPQHF. The CDR3 DNA follows: TGTGCCAGCATGGACAGTCAGCCCCAGCATTTT. The chain uses TRBV28 and TRBJ1-5; D might be TRBD1 (6 bases). The germline CDR1 and CDR2 sequences are MDHEN and SYDVKM. This CDR3 comprises 11 residues. V was shortened by 7 bases and J by 6 bases, with 7 bases between the two germline ends. Full variable domain (rest looked up from reference TRBV28 and TRBJ1-5): DVKVTQSSRYLVKRTGEKVFLECVQDMDHENMFWYRQDPGLGLRLIYFSYDVKMKEKGDIPEGYSVSREKKERFSLILESASTNQTSMYLCASMDSQPQHFGDGTRLSIL.

J is TRBJ2-3 and V is TRBV9; D call uncertain. The V gene lost 4 bases and the J gene lost 3 bases, with 21 bases spanning the gap. CDR3 length: 17 amino acids. The germline gives CDR1 SGDLS, CDR2 YYNGEE. In nucleotides, the CDR3 is TGTGCCAGCAGCCCCAGCAGTAGGGTTTTTAGAACAGATACGCAGTATTTT. This sequence encodes CASSPSSRVFRTDTQYF.

The CDR3 is CASSYSSGNTQYF. The DNA for the CDR3 is TGTGCCAGCAGTTACTCGTCGGGAAATACGCAGTATTTT. The chain joins TRBV6-5 to TRBJ2-3, with D maybe TRBD2 (5 bases). This CDR3 spans 13 amino acids. V lost 0 bases and J lost 7, with 8 bases in between. Germline assignment: CDR1 MNHEY and CDR2 SVGAGI.

This clone has just a few counts. The V gene is TRBV5-4, the J gene TRBJ2-7; unclear D gene. From germline, CDR1 is SGHNT and CDR2 YYREEE (reference sequence). The CDR3 is 14 residues long. Trimming cost V 0 bases and J 4 bases, with 11 bases left between them. The CDR3 loop reads CASSLVPTDYEQYF. The CDR3 DNA sequence: TGTGCCAGCAGCTTGGTGCCAACGGATTACGAGCAGTACTTC.

The chain combines TRBV2 with TRBJ2-1, with a tentative D call TRBD2 (5 bases). The germline gives CDR1 SNHLY, CDR2 FYNNEI. V was cut by 11 bases and J by 0 bases, with 11 bases left in between. The CDR3 spans 13 residues. In nucleotides, the CDR3 is TGTGCCGGGAGCGAATTCTCCTACAATGAGCAGTTCTTC. Encoded protein: CAGSEFSYNEQFF. Looking up the rest from reference TRBV2 and TRBJ2-1 gives the full variable domain: EPEVTQTPSHQVTQMGQEVILRCVPISNHLYFYWYRQILGQKVEFLVSFYNNEISEKSEIFDDQFSVERPDGSNFTLKIRSTKLEDSAMYFCAGSEFSYNEQFFGPGTRLTVL.

The chain uses TRBV19 and TRBJ2-2, with 9 nucleotides matching TRBD1. Unmatched junction bases numbered 9, after V lost 8 bases and J lost 5 bases. This CDR3 contains 15 residues. The V gene's germline CDR1 is LNHDA and CDR2 SQIVND (reference sequence). The CDR3 nucleotides read TGTGCCAGTGTCCCAGGGACAGGGATGACCGGGGAGCTGTTTTTT. Amino acid sequence: CASVPGTGMTGELFF.

The chain recombines TRBV27 with TRBJ2-7; TRBD1 matches 10 bases. J gave up 3 bases and V 3 bases, and 11 bases lay outside the gene matches. Germline CDR1 and CDR2: MNHEY and SMNVEV (reference sequence). The CDR3 loop spans 17 amino acids. CDR3 DNA sequence: TGTGCCAGCAGTTTCCGCCCCGACAGGGGGCCCCTCTACGAGCAGTACTTC. Amino acids: CASSFRPDRGPLYEQYF.

The chain couples TRBV4-1 to TRBJ1-1; 7 nucleotides align to TRBD1. The CDR3 runs to 15 residues. After removal of 4 bases from V and 0 bases from J, the junction contained 5 bases not matched to a gene. Germline V gene lookup returns CDR1 MGHRA and CDR2 YSYEKL. CDR3 residues: CASSLGQALNTEAFF. The CDR3 coding sequence is TGCGCCAGCAGCCTCGGACAGGCCCTGAACACTGAAGCTTTCTTT.